This passage covers 31 T cell receptor beta chains from one sample sequenced in a study of T-cell memory formation after mild COVID-19. TCRdb ran MiXCR on the 5' RACE reads and lists one entry per CDR3 protein. The sample lists about 260,000 distinct CDR3 sequences, 16% occurring once. What was sequenced was PBMCs or a T cell subset sorted from them (not recorded which). The receptors here all came from a man between 18 and 29 years old who had mild COVID-19 (a few samples of this study predate the infection). Cell type and time point are not known.

This clonotype was seen a single time. This chain joins TRBV7-2 and TRBJ2-1; possibly TRBD2 for D (5 bases). Between the trimmed V and J ends, which lost 1 base and 10 bases, there was a span of 11 bases. CDR1 is SGHTA, CDR2 FQGNSA, per germline. CDR3 length: 13 amino acids. CDR3 protein: CASSLVTGVEQFF. CDR3 coding DNA: TGTGCCAGCAGCTTAGTTACCGGGGTGGAGCAGTTCTTC.

A few counts support this clonotype. The V and J genes are TRBV6-4 and TRBJ2-7; 12 bases map to TRBD2. Trimming removed 3 bases from V and 1 base from J; junction bases left unmatched: 7. CDR3 size: 17 residues. The germline V gene has CDR1 MRHNA and CDR2 SNTAGT. The CDR3 bases are TGTGCCAGCAGTGAACTAGCGGGGGGCCTCTATTCCTACGAGCAGTACGTC. Its translation: CASSELAGGLYSYEQYV.

There are a few counts of this clonotype. This rearrangement joins TRBV7-9 to TRBJ1-1; D may be TRBD1 (6 bases). This CDR3 region has 13 residues. Germline assignment: CDR1 SEHNR and CDR2 FQNEAQ (reference sequence). V dropped 5 bases and J dropped 11 bases, with 18 bases sitting between them. Here the CDR3 DNA reads TGTGCCAGCAGCCAGGGGCGGGGCAGCTATGCTTTCTTT. This encodes CASSQGRGSYAFF.

CDR3 residues: CASSAGQGFYEQYV. CDR3 DNA sequence: TGTGCCAGCAGCGCCGGACAGGGCTTCTACGAGCAGTACGTC. The genes are TRBV3-1 and TRBJ2-7; the match to TRBD1 covers 8 bases. This CDR3 spans 14 amino acids. The junction had 6 bases not matched to a gene; V was cut back by 5 bases and J by 3 bases. CDR1 and CDR2 (germline): LGHDT, YNNKEL (reference sequence).

This clonotype was picked up a small number of times. J is TRBJ1-5 and V is TRBV2; D uncertain. V was clipped by 0 bases and J by 5 bases, with 8 bases between them. The CDR3 is 14 amino acids. Germline loops: CDR1 SNHLY, CDR2 FYNNEI. The CDR3 here is CASSEAGRHQPQHF. The CDR3 DNA reads TGTGCCAGCAGTGAAGCCGGGAGGCATCAGCCCCAGCATTTT. The full variable domain, completed using reference TRBV2 and TRBJ1-5, is EPEVTQTPSHQVTQMGQEVILRCVPISNHLYFYWYRQILGQKVEFLVSFYNNEISEKSEIFDDQFSVERPDGSNFTLKIRSTKLEDSAMYFCASSEAGRHQPQHFGDGTRLSIL.

This chain connects TRBV20-1 to TRBJ1-1; D not certain. The CDR3 covers 13 residues. Germline CDR1 is DFQATT and CDR2 is SNEGSKA (reference sequence). Deletions cut 3 bases from V and 8 bases from J, with 16 bases between. The CDR3 bases are TGCAGTGCTAGGGCTACAGTGGACGGCGAAGCTTTCTTT. Residues: CSARATVDGEAFF.

This clonotype showed up just a few times. This chain links TRBV6-6 with TRBJ2-7, with D perhaps TRBD1 or TRBD2 (5 bases each). The CDR3 covers 16 residues. Germline V gives CDR1 MNHNY, CDR2 SVGAGI (reference sequence). Trimming removed 4 bases at V and 2 bases at J, with 18 bases between. In DNA, the CDR3 is TGTGCCAGCAGTTCCATGGGACCAGGAGACCCCTACGAGCAGTACGTC. It encodes CASSSMGPGDPYEQYV.

The chain recombines TRBV4-1 with TRBJ1-1; unclear D gene. The CDR3 sequence is 13 residues long. The germline V gene encodes CDR1 MGHRA and CDR2 YSYEKL. V was shortened by 3 bases and J by 4 bases, with 9 bases between the two germline ends. CDR3 nucleotides: TGCGCCAGCAGCCAGAGCAAGAGCACTGAAGCTTTCTTT. This sequence encodes CASSQSKSTEAFF.

This chain connects TRBV10-2 to TRBJ1-1; D gene ambiguous. This CDR3 has 14 amino acids. CDR1 is WSHSY and CDR2 is SAAADI in the germline V gene. The V and J ends lost 8 bases and 0 bases respectively, with 13 bases between them. The CDR3 DNA reads TGCGCCAGCTCTTCGGAGACCTTGAACACTGAAGCTTTCTTT. Translated, it gives CASSSETLNTEAFF.

The chain employs TRBV30 and TRBJ1-5; possibly TRBD1 for D (5 bases). Trimming shortened V by 4 bases and J by 6 bases, and 13 bases separated the two germline ends. From germline, CDR1 is GTSNPN and CDR2 SVGIG (reference sequence). The CDR3 consists of 13 residues. Here the CDR3 reads CAWTGGGGQPQHF. CDR3 in DNA: TGTGCCTGGACCGGTGGTGGGGGTCAGCCCCAGCATTTT.

CDR3 bases: TGTGCCAGCAGCTTTGTAGCGGGGAGCTACGAGCAGTACTTC. It encodes CASSFVAGSYEQYF. The chain combines TRBV7-8 with TRBJ2-7, with 8 bases that match TRBD2. The germline gives CDR1 SGHVS, CDR2 FQNEAQ. The CDR3 runs to 14 residues. Trimming removed 3 bases from V and 3 bases from J; junction bases left unmatched: 4.

Only a few counts were recorded for this clonotype. The chain couples TRBV27 to TRBJ2-1; 9 bases fit TRBD2. Per germline, CDR1 MNHEY and CDR2 SMNVEV (reference sequence). Losses at the gene ends were 2 bases for V and 8 bases for J; bases not matched to a gene: 13. CDR3 size: 17 residues. Here the CDR3 reads CASSLLLAGGPLHEQFF. The DNA for the CDR3 is TGTGCCAGCAGTTTACTTCTCGCGGGGGGGCCGTTGCATGAGCAGTTCTTC.

This chain joins TRBV6-5 and TRBJ2-7, with 9 nucleotides matching TRBD1. CDR3 size: 16 residues. V dropped 6 bases and J dropped 6; count of bases not matched to a gene: 15. Germline CDR1 MNHEY, CDR2 SVGAGI. In DNA, the CDR3 is TGTGCCAGCAGAAGACGTCCCCTTCCGACAGGGGGCGAGCAGTACTTC. The encoded protein is CASRRRPLPTGGEQYF.

The J gene is TRBJ1-2, the V gene TRBV5-1; D possibly corresponds to TRBD1 (5 bases). This CDR3 is 14 amino acids long. Trimming cost V 0 bases and J 4 bases, with 10 bases left between them. The germline V gene encodes CDR1 SGHRS and CDR2 YFSETQ. The CDR3 sequence is CASSLDGGIYGYTF. DNA of the CDR3: TGCGCCAGCAGCTTGGATGGGGGTATCTATGGCTACACCTTC.

This clonotype was seen only a few times. V gene TRBV20-1 combines with J gene TRBJ1-5; D uncertain. Trimming cost V 3 bases and J 6 bases, with 15 bases left between them. CDR3 length equals 14 residues. Germline-derived CDR1 and CDR2 are DFQATT and SNEGSKA (reference sequence). This CDR3 is CSASYTGFSQPQHF. Written as DNA, the CDR3 is TGCAGTGCTAGTTATACGGGGTTCTCTCAGCCCCAGCATTTT.

This clonotype occurred a few times. This chain joins TRBV4-1 and TRBJ2-5, with 9 bases aligning to TRBD1. J lost 3 bases, V lost 1 base, and 6 bases had no gene match. Looked up from germline, CDR1 is MGHRA and CDR2 is YSYEKL. The CDR3 contains 16 residues. In DNA form, the CDR3 reads TGCGCCAGCAGCCAAGGACCGGGACAGGGCAAAGAGACCCAGTACTTC. Its translation is CASSQGPGQGKETQYF.

V and J are TRBV7-2 and TRBJ2-3; 11 bases fit TRBD2. Per germline, CDR1 SGHTA and CDR2 FQGNSA. The CDR3 spans 15 residues. J was trimmed by 11 bases and V by 4 bases; bases with no gene match: 11. CDR3 DNA: TGTGCCAGCAGCTCACGCCTAGCGGGGGGAAGGGTGCAGTATTTT. Translated, it gives CASSSRLAGGRVQYF.

This clonotype was counted between two and nine times. The chain joins TRBV12-3 or TRBV12-4 to TRBJ2-7; D might be TRBD2 (5 bases). The CDR3 is 13 amino acids. V shed 2 bases and J shed 4 bases, with 9 bases lying between them. CDR3 nucleotide sequence: TGTGCCAGCAGTTTAATCCCGGGGTACGAGCAGTACGTC. It translates to CASSLIPGYEQYV.

This clonotype was observed a few times. CDR3 nucleotide sequence: TGCGCCAGCAGCTTGCTAGGGGTGACAGATACGCAGTATTTT. Translating it yields CASSLLGVTDTQYF. This chain uses TRBV5-1 with TRBJ2-3, with TRBD1 as a possible D gene (5 bases). There are 14 residues in the CDR3. Germline CDR1 reads SGHRS; CDR2 reads YFSETQ. Between the trimmed V and J ends, which lost 1 base and 3 bases, there was a span of 9 bases.

Ten or more counts support this clonotype. The chain has TRBV7-6 and TRBJ2-2, with D possibly being TRBD1 or TRBD2 (5 bases each). Germline CDR1 and CDR2: SGHVS and FNYEAQ. Trimming removed 5 bases from V and 0 bases from J, with 13 bases in between. The length of the CDR3 is 16 residues. The CDR3 nucleotides are TGTGCCAGCAGCCCAGGGTCGGGGACGAACACCGGGGAGCTGTTTTTT. It codes for CASSPGSGTNTGELFF.

This clonotype was picked up a small number of times. This chain uses TRBV9 with TRBJ1-2, with 7 bases that match TRBD1. In germline, CDR1 is SGDLS, CDR2 YYNGEE. The CDR3 covers 11 residues. V was clipped by 5 bases and J by 8 bases; unmatched bases: 3. CDR3: CASRTGSGYTF. The CDR3, as DNA: TGTGCCAGCAGGACAGGGAGCGGCTACACCTTC.

This sequence joins TRBV7-3 and TRBJ1-5, with TRBD1 matching 10 bases. After removal of 5 bases from V and 3 bases from J, the junction contained 10 bases not matched to a gene. The CDR3 is 17 residues long. In germline, CDR1 is SGHTA, CDR2 FQGTGA. The CDR3 DNA reads TGTGCCAGCAGCACCGGGACAGGGGTGATTGCCAATCAGCCCCAGCATTTT. Protein: CASSTGTGVIANQPQHF.

To note about this clonotype: A much bigger clone sits one base away, suggesting this may be a read error. The chain combines TRBV6-4 with TRBJ2-2, with 10 positions matching TRBD1. From germline, CDR1 is MRHNA and CDR2 SNTAGT. There are 16 residues in the CDR3. V dropped 2 bases and J dropped 3; count of bases not matched to a gene: 3. This CDR3 reads CASSDIGTGDTGELFF. DNA for the CDR3: TGTGCCAGCAGTGACATCGGGACAGGGGACACCGGGGAGCTGTTTTTT.

In this sample, this clonotype turned up a few times. The V gene is TRBV6-5, the J gene TRBJ2-2; tentative D call: TRBD1 (6 bases). V was clipped by 6 bases and J by 3 bases, with 20 bases between them. CDR1 MNHEY and CDR2 SVGAGI come from the germline V gene. CDR3 length: 17 amino acids. As DNA, the CDR3 is TGTGCCAGCAGGATCCTCCTCAGGGGACCCCACACCGGGGAGCTGTTTTTT. Translating gives CASRILLRGPHTGELFF.

The CDR3 is CSVDPSGAVRSQFF. The CDR3 DNA is TGCAGCGTTGATCCTAGCGGGGCCGTCCGTAGTCAGTTCTTC. V and J are TRBV29-1 and TRBJ2-1; 9 bases agree with TRBD2. Germline CDR1 SQVTM, CDR2 ANQGSEA. The CDR3 runs 14 residues. V was clipped by 3 bases and J by 13 bases; unmatched bases: 13.

This clonotype was counted ten times or more. The chain links TRBV11-2 to TRBJ2-5, with no clear D. The germline gives CDR1 SGHAT, CDR2 FQNNGV. CDR3 size: 16 residues. With 1 base removed from V and 5 bases from J, the gap between germline ends came to 17 bases. CDR3 coding DNA: TGTGCCAGCAGCTTAGCCCCCCAGTGGTTAGGGGAGACCCAGTACTTC. Translated, it gives CASSLAPQWLGETQYF.

J is TRBJ1-1 and V is TRBV6-5; TRBD1 might be the D (5 bases). The V gene lost 4 bases and the J gene lost 10 bases, with 22 bases spanning the gap. This CDR3 comprises 15 residues. CDR1 and CDR2 from the germline V gene are MNHEY and SVGAGI. The CDR3, as DNA: TGTGCCAGCAGTTCGCGGAGCTCGGGGGGAGTAGGAGCTTTCTTT. Translating it yields CASSSRSSGGVGAFF.

This clonotype was detected only once. One junction end disagrees with the germline gene, perhaps due to a read error. The gene calls are TRBV12-3 or TRBV12-4 and TRBJ2-7; 7 bases are shared with TRBD1. This CDR3 comprises 11 residues. The CDR3 DNA follows: TGTGCCAGCAGTGCCGACAGGGCGCAATCCTTC. Encoded protein: CASSADRAQSF.

This chain links TRBV19 with TRBJ2-2; D is uncertain. The V and J ends lost 6 bases and 5 bases respectively, with 10 bases between them. The germline CDR1 and CDR2 sequences are LNHDA and SQIVND (reference sequence). This CDR3 region has 13 residues. This chain's CDR3 is CASSQLLTGELFF. The CDR3 DNA is TGTGCCAGTAGCCAGCTATTGACCGGGGAGCTGTTTTTT.

This clonotype occurred a few times. This chain uses TRBV10-2 with TRBJ1-2, with 9 bases fitting TRBD1. This CDR3 has 13 residues. V was clipped by 2 bases and J by 7 bases; unmatched bases: 2. CDR1 WSHSY and CDR2 SAAADI come from the germline V gene. In DNA, the CDR3 is TGCGCCAGCAGTGAGAGGACAGGGGTTGGCTACACCTTC. It translates to CASSERTGVGYTF.

The chain's CDR3 is CAISTGGDSTDTQYF. CDR3 DNA sequence: TGTGCCATCAGCACGGGGGGCGATAGCACAGATACGCAGTATTTT. V usage is TRBV10-3 and J usage is TRBJ2-3; D may be TRBD2 (7 bases). Germline CDR1 reads ENHRY; CDR2 reads SYGVKD. V dropped 6 bases and J dropped 0 bases, with 13 bases sitting between them. This CDR3 is 15 amino acids long.